These T cell receptor beta chains were read from a single sample in a study of blood T cells in healthy people across ages. TCRdb ran MiXCR on the 5' RACE reads and lists one entry per CDR3 protein. The sample comprises roughly 700,000 distinct CDR3 sequences, around 48% of which are singletons, and around 32% rests with the top ten. The sequenced sample was blood. Every receptor here comes from a woman aged 55-70 years in good health. Each CDR3 is given with its conserved first and last residue. D genes are given only for firm matches. Expanded clones get a size class; other rows say once, few or many, or leave the size out.

abundance: NA; d_gene: NA; j_gene: TRBJ2-7; v_gene: TRBV6-6; CDR3aa: CASRSRGAPSSYEQYF; CDR3nt: TGTGCCAGCAGGTCCCGGGGGGCTCCTAGCTCCTACGAGCAGTACTTC
abundance: NA; d_gene: NA; j_gene: TRBJ1-1; v_gene: TRBV4-2; CDR3aa: CASSQDRDGTEAFF; CDR3nt: TGTGCCAGCAGCCAAGATCGGGACGGTACTGAAGCTTTCTTT
abundance: once; d_gene: TRBD2; j_gene: TRBJ2-1; v_gene: TRBV5-1; CDR3aa: CASSLLPGLAYNEQFF; CDR3nt: TGCGCCAGCAGCTTGTTGCCGGGACTAGCTTACAATGAGCAGTTCTTC
abundance: NA; d_gene: NA; j_gene: TRBJ2-5; v_gene: TRBV20-1; CDR3aa: CSATGTLQETQYF; CDR3nt: TGCAGTGCTACGGGGACCCTTCAGGAGACCCAGTACTTC
abundance: NA; d_gene: NA; j_gene: TRBJ2-3; v_gene: TRBV28; CDR3aa: CASSSLSGSTDTQYF; CDR3nt: TGTGCCAGCAGTTCCTTAAGCGGATCCACAGATACGCAGTATTTT
abundance: NA; d_gene: NA; j_gene: TRBJ2-1; v_gene: TRBV7-3; CDR3aa: CATSRGANNEQFF; CDR3nt: TGTGCCACTTCACGGGGGGCTAACAATGAGCAGTTCTTC
abundance: NA; d_gene: TRBD1; j_gene: TRBJ2-5; v_gene: TRBV5-6; CDR3aa: CASSNDRGGETQYF; CDR3nt: TGTGCCAGCAGCAATGACAGGGGAGGAGAGACCCAGTACTTC
abundance: once; d_gene: NA; j_gene: TRBJ2-5; v_gene: TRBV20-1; CDR3aa: CSATPGLETQYF; CDR3nt: TGCAGTGCTACCCCGGGGCTAGAGACCCAGTACTTC
abundance: NA; d_gene: NA; j_gene: TRBJ2-2; v_gene: TRBV7-2; CDR3aa: CASSRGGNTGELFF; CDR3nt: TGTGCCAGCAGTAGAGGGGGGAACACCGGGGAGCTGTTTTTT
abundance: few; d_gene: TRBD1; j_gene: TRBJ2-7; v_gene: TRBV20-1; CDR3aa: CSAGQGGEQYF; CDR3nt: TGCAGTGCTGGACAGGGTGGCGAGCAGTACTTC
abundance: NA; d_gene: TRBD1; j_gene: TRBJ2-7; v_gene: TRBV20-1; CDR3aa: CSAVGTGHNEQYF; CDR3nt: TGCAGTGCCGTGGGGACAGGCCACAATGAGCAGTACTTC
abundance: NA; d_gene: NA; j_gene: TRBJ1-2; v_gene: TRBV20-1; CDR3aa: CSARVGGTAYGYTF; CDR3nt: TGCAGTGCTAGAGTTGGGGGGACTGCCTATGGCTACACCTTC
abundance: once; d_gene: NA; j_gene: TRBJ2-1; v_gene: TRBV20-1; CDR3aa: CSARDKSAAAHVSYNEQFF; CDR3nt: TGCAGTGCTAGAGATAAATCGGCGGCAGCGCACGTCTCCTACAATGAGCAGTTCTTC
abundance: NA; d_gene: NA; j_gene: TRBJ1-5; v_gene: TRBV5-1; CDR3aa: CASSLRVGVQPQHF; CDR3nt: TGCGCCAGCAGCTTGCGAGTGGGGGTGCAGCCCCAGCATTTT
abundance: few; d_gene: NA; j_gene: TRBJ2-5; v_gene: TRBV14; CDR3aa: CASSQLEGQPYKETQYF; CDR3nt: TGTGCCAGCAGCCAACTGGAGGGGCAACCATACAAAGAGACCCAGTACTTC
abundance: NA; d_gene: NA; j_gene: TRBJ1-4; v_gene: TRBV7-9; CDR3aa: CASSRLGAGRSATNEKLFF; CDR3nt: TGTGCCAGCAGCCGTCTCGGGGCAGGGAGGTCCGCAACTAATGAAAAACTGTTTTTT
abundance: few; d_gene: NA; j_gene: TRBJ2-5; v_gene: TRBV6-5; CDR3aa: CASSYTGEAETQYF; CDR3nt: TGTGCCAGCAGTTACACAGGGGAGGCAGAGACCCAGTACTTC
abundance: NA; d_gene: TRBD1; j_gene: TRBJ2-3; v_gene: TRBV24-1; CDR3aa: CATSASRDRADTQYF; CDR3nt: TGTGCCACCAGTGCCAGCCGGGACAGGGCAGATACGCAGTATTTT
abundance: NA; d_gene: NA; j_gene: TRBJ2-5; v_gene: TRBV5-1; CDR3aa: CASSLTVETQYF; CDR3nt: TGCGCCAGCAGCTTGACGGTAGAGACCCAGTACTTC
abundance: NA; d_gene: NA; j_gene: TRBJ2-1; v_gene: TRBV4-3; CDR3aa: CASSPTGTPRYNEQFF; CDR3nt: TGCGCCAGCAGCCCTACCGGGACTCCACGCTACAATGAGCAGTTCTTC
abundance: NA; d_gene: TRBD1; j_gene: TRBJ2-1; v_gene: TRBV7-8; CDR3aa: CASSFGLQGHEQFF; CDR3nt: TGTGCCAGCAGCTTTGGCCTACAGGGGCATGAGCAGTTCTTC
abundance: few; d_gene: NA; j_gene: TRBJ2-7; v_gene: TRBV11-2; CDR3aa: CASSLSMSVSSYEQYF; CDR3nt: TGTGCCAGCAGCTTATCTATGAGCGTAAGCTCCTACGAGCAGTACTTC
abundance: NA; d_gene: TRBD1; j_gene: TRBJ2-7; v_gene: TRBV5-6; CDR3aa: CASSLVGQGNRGNEQYF; CDR3nt: TGTGCCAGCAGCTTGGTTGGACAGGGGAATAGAGGGAACGAGCAGTACTTC
abundance: NA; d_gene: TRBD2; j_gene: TRBJ2-1; v_gene: TRBV20-1; CDR3aa: CSAMGLYPGEQFF; CDR3nt: TGCAGTGCTATGGGACTATATCCCGGTGAGCAGTTCTTC
abundance: NA; d_gene: NA; j_gene: TRBJ1-6; v_gene: TRBV28; CDR3aa: CASSLPIGSPLHF; CDR3nt: TGTGCCAGCAGTTTACCGATTGGCTCACCCCTCCACTTT